The clone carrying this T cell receptor (beta chain) has only a few counts. The antigen remains undetermined. The data were taken from a study of blood T cells in healthy people across ages. General study results and limits: Age advanced and TCR beta diversity per million T cells fell, roughly linearly.

Through a sample-barcoded 5' primer and a J-beta primer mix, a second PCR was run for roughly 7 to 11 cycles. Using its own MiXCR run on the 5' RACE reads, TCRdb lists one record per CDR3 protein. The table has about 1.7 million distinct CDR3 sequences, approximately 30% seen once. V dropped 1 base and J dropped 3; count of bases not matched to a gene: 9. CDR3 length: 17 residues. The V gene's germline CDR1 is SGHDN and CDR2 FVKESK. The sample comprised blood. The receptor's source is a woman in her twenties or thirties in good health. This chain links TRBV14 with TRBJ2-1, with TRBD1 identical over 7 bases. The CDR3 protein is CASSQVLTGSIYNEQFF. CDR3 DNA sequence: TGTGCCAGCAGCCAAGTCCTGACAGGGTCCATCTACAATGAGCAGTTCTTC.